A selection of T cell receptor beta chains follows, all from one sample in a study of patients and donors after allogeneic stem cell transplantation. TCRdb analysed the RT-PCR reads with MiXCR anew, one entry per CDR3 protein. The sample has approximately 170,000 distinct CDR3 sequences, 24% seen once. The sequencing input was blood, either unsorted or a sorted T cell fraction (not recorded which). These receptors came from a human donor who was either an allogeneic HSCT recipient or a stem cell or donor lymphocyte infusion donor (not recorded which). It is not recorded whose cells these are; they may come from a transplant donor. CDR3s include the opening cysteine and the closing phenylalanine or tryptophan. D genes are given only for firm matches. Expanded clones get a size class; other rows say once, few or many, or leave the size out.

-	TRBV20-1	TRBJ1-5	few	TGCAGTGCTAGAGAAGACAGTAGCAATCAGCCCCAGCATTTT	CSAREDSSNQPQHF
-	TRBV5-1	TRBJ2-1	-	TGCGCCAGCAGCTTGGAGGTAGGACTTACCTTAAGCTCCTACAATGAGCAGTTCTTC	CASSLEVGLTLSSYNEQFF
TRBD1	TRBV20-1	TRBJ2-2	-	TGCAGTGCCTCGACAGGGTATGACGGGGAGCTGTTTTTT	CSASTGYDGELFF
-	TRBV20-1	TRBJ1-2	-	TGCAGTGCTATCCGAGGTCCCCAATCCTATGGCTACACCTTC	CSAIRGPQSYGYTF
TRBD1	TRBV3-1	TRBJ1-4	many	TGTGCCAGCAGCCAATGGGACAGCTATAATGAAAAACTGTTTTTT	CASSQWDSYNEKLFF
-	TRBV12-3/TRBV12-4	TRBJ1-2	-	TGTGCCAGCAGTACCCGGGACTTCACGGGCTACACCTTC	CASSTRDFTGYTF
TRBD2	TRBV5-1	TRBJ2-7	-	TGCGCCAGCAGGGGACGGGCTAGCGGGAGTGGCTCCTACGAGCAGTACTTC	CASRGRASGSGSYEQYF
TRBD1	TRBV12-3/TRBV12-4	TRBJ1-5	few	TGTGCCAGCAGTTTGGAGGGGGCTCAGCCCCAGCATTTT	CASSLEGAQPQHF
-	TRBV5-1	TRBJ1-2	-	TGCGCCAGCAGCTTGGGACAGGCTATTCGGGGCTACACCTTC	CASSLGQAIRGYTF
-	TRBV6-5	TRBJ2-1	few	TGTGCCAGCAGTTACTCTCCCGGGGCTGGGGGATACAATGAGCAGTTCTTC	CASSYSPGAGGYNEQFF
TRBD1	TRBV12-3/TRBV12-4	TRBJ2-7	-	TGTGCCAGCAGCACAGGGGTATTGACCTACGAGCAGTACTTC	CASSTGVLTYEQYF
-	TRBV18	TRBJ1-6	-	TGTGCCAGCTCACCAGGTTCACCCCTCCACTTT	CASSPGSPLHF
-	TRBV7-8	TRBJ1-6	few	TGTGCCAGCAGCTTAACAACAGGACCGGGGAGCTCACCCCTCCACTTT	CASSLTTGPGSSPLHF
-	TRBV6-6	TRBJ2-1	-	TGTGCCAGCGGTTGGGGGGGCGATGAGCAGTTCTTC	CASGWGGDEQFF
TRBD1	TRBV20-1	TRBJ2-3	few	TGCAGTGCTGTGTCGACAGGGATGGGTTCAGATACGCAGTATTTT	CSAVSTGMGSDTQYF
-	TRBV9	TRBJ1-4	few	TGTGCCAGCAGCGCTCAAGCGGTGGGGCCCTTAATGGGTGAAAAACTGTTTTTT	CASSAQAVGPLMGEKLFF
-	TRBV12-3/TRBV12-4	TRBJ2-7	-	TGTGCCAGCAGTTTAGGGAACGCCCTAAACGAGCAGTACTTC	CASSLGNALNEQYF
-	TRBV5-1	TRBJ2-3	-	TGCGCCAGCAGCTTGGGAGTAGGAGATACGCAGTATTTT	CASSLGVGDTQYF
-	TRBV25-1	TRBJ1-1	-	TGTGCCAGCAGTGAATGGACTGACAAACCTGAAGCTTTCTTT	CASSEWTDKPEAFF
TRBD1	TRBV14	TRBJ1-1	-	TGTGCCAGCAGCCCTTCACAGGGGCTGAACACTGAAGCTTTCTTT	CASSPSQGLNTEAFF
-	TRBV11-3	TRBJ2-7	few	TGTGCCAGCAGCTTAGTGAGCCCTGGCGAGCAGTACTTC	CASSLVSPGEQYF
-	TRBV10-3	TRBJ1-2	-	TGTGCCATCAGTGATGGAGTAACCGGGACAACGATTTCCCGCGGCTACACCTTC	CAISDGVTGTTISRGYTF
-	TRBV12-3/TRBV12-4	TRBJ1-3	few	TGTGCCAGCAGTCCCTGGACCGAGTCTGGAAACACCATATATTTT	CASSPWTESGNTIYF
-	TRBV5-1	TRBJ1-2	many	TGCGCCAGCAGCCCGAATGGGGACCACCCTTATGGCTACACCTTC	CASSPNGDHPYGYTF
-	TRBV30	TRBJ1-2	-	TGTGCCTGGAGCCCGAGAGACTATGGCTACACCTTC	CAWSPRDYGYTF
TRBD2	TRBV6-6	TRBJ2-7	-	TGTGCCAGCAGCCAGCGGGAGTTCAACGAGCAGTACTTC	CASSQREFNEQYF
-	TRBV18	TRBJ1-5	-	TGTGCCAGCTCACCACAGGGATTCAATCAGCCCCAGCATTTT	CASSPQGFNQPQHF
-	TRBV5-1	TRBJ2-7	-	TGCGCCAGCAGCTTGGCGGTCATGTCCTACGAGCAGTACTTC	CASSLAVMSYEQYF
-	TRBV10-3	TRBJ1-5	-	TGTGCCATCAGTGAGCCCCCTTTGGGGACTGGACAGCCCCAGCATTTT	CAISEPPLGTGQPQHF
-	TRBV29-1	TRBJ2-7	many	TGCAGCGTTGAGTTGGGGGACATGGGTTCCTACGAGCAGTACTTC	CSVELGDMGSYEQYF
-	TRBV11-2	TRBJ1-4	-	TGTGCCAGCAGGCCACGGGTTCGGGAAAAACTGTTTTTT	CASRPRVREKLFF
-	TRBV5-1	TRBJ2-1	few	TGCGCCAGCAGCTTGGACACGCAGAAGTTCTTC	CASSLDTQKFF
TRBD1	TRBV29-1	TRBJ2-7	-	TGCAGCGTTGTGGACAGGGGGGCCTACGAGCAGTACTTC	CSVVDRGAYEQYF
-	TRBV3-1	TRBJ1-6	-	TGTGCCAGCAGCCTAACGGACGGAAATTCACCCCTCCACTTT	CASSLTDGNSPLHF
-	TRBV6-2/TRBV6-3	TRBJ2-7	-	TGTGCCAGCAGGTTTAGAGACGCCGAGCAGTACTTC	CASRFRDAEQYF
TRBD2	TRBV3-1	TRBJ2-7	few	TGTGCCAGCAGCCAACTAGCGGGAGGGTCCCGCCCAAGGTCCTACGAGCAGTACTTC	CASSQLAGGSRPRSYEQYF
-	TRBV18	TRBJ1-2	-	TGTGCCAGCTCACGGCTGAGGTTTCTTGGCTACACCTTC	CASSRLRFLGYTF
-	TRBV20-1	TRBJ2-5	many	TGCAGTGCTAGAGGCCCAGCCATCCAAGAGACCCAGTACTTC	CSARGPAIQETQYF
TRBD1	TRBV27	TRBJ1-4	few	TGTGCCAGCAGAGGACAGGGACGCGAAAAACTGTTTTTT	CASRGQGREKLFF
-	TRBV7-2	TRBJ2-5	few	TGTGCCAGCGCTAAGTCAGAGACCCAGTACTTC	CASAKSETQYF
TRBD1	TRBV5-1	TRBJ1-4	few	TGCGCCAGCAGCTTCCGAACGATACAGGGGTCAACTAATGAAAAACTGTTTTTT	CASSFRTIQGSTNEKLFF
-	TRBV5-1	TRBJ2-2	few	TGCGCCAGCAGCGAGGTATATGGCGGGGAGCTGTTTTTT	CASSEVYGGELFF
-	TRBV5-5	TRBJ2-7	-	TGTGCCAGCAGCTTGGGAGGGAACTCCTACGAGCAGTACTTC	CASSLGGNSYEQYF
-	TRBV4-2	TRBJ2-6	few	TGTGCCAGCAGCCAAGTAAGCCGCTCTGGGGCCAACGTCCTGACTTTC	CASSQVSRSGANVLTF
-	TRBV5-1	TRBJ1-4	-	TGCGCCAGCAGCTTGTGGGCAGGGAGGGCTGAAAAACTGTTTTTT	CASSLWAGRAEKLFF
-	TRBV29-1	TRBJ2-7	few	TGCAGCGTTGAGTTACGGGTGCCGGCGAGGGAGCAGTACTTC	CSVELRVPAREQYF
-	TRBV7-9	TRBJ2-6	-	TGTGCCAGCAGCAGGACAGTCGTTGCTGGGGCCAACGTCCTGACTTTC	CASSRTVVAGANVLTF
TRBD1	TRBV6-5	TRBJ2-7	-	TGTGCCAGCAGTTACGTACAGGGGGGAGAGCAGTACTTC	CASSYVQGGEQYF
TRBD1	TRBV29-1	TRBJ1-2	few	TGCAGCGTTGAAGTAAGGGACAGACTCTATGGCTACACCTTC	CSVEVRDRLYGYTF
-	TRBV7-6	TRBJ1-4	few	TGTGCCAGCAGCTTATACTCCTCCAACGATGAAAAACTGTTTTTT	CASSLYSSNDEKLFF
-	TRBV7-8	TRBJ2-5	few	TGTGCCAGCAGCTTAGAGTTTACTGACCAGTACTTC	CASSLEFTDQYF
TRBD1	TRBV24-1	TRBJ2-2	few	TGTGCCACCAGTGATTTGCAATCGATCGGGACAGCGAACACCGGGGAGCTGTTTTTT	CATSDLQSIGTANTGELFF
-	TRBV28	TRBJ2-5	-	TGTGCCAGCACCGAAGTCGGGAGTGGGGACCAAAAGACCCAGTACTTC	CASTEVGSGDQKTQYF
-	TRBV6-5	TRBJ2-7	-	TGTGCCAGCAGGGGACGACCTGACGAGCAGTACTTC	CASRGRPDEQYF
-	TRBV24-1	TRBJ1-4	few	TGTGCCACCAGTCCGGGTTTGAGTGAAAAACTGTTTTTT	CATSPGLSEKLFF
TRBD1	TRBV2	TRBJ2-2	-	TGTGCCAGCAGTTCACCGGGACAGGGGTTTGGCGGGGAGCTGTTTTTT	CASSSPGQGFGGELFF
-	TRBV5-1	TRBJ1-1	-	TGCGCCAGCAATGGTGCGACAGCCAACACTGAAGCTTTCTTT	CASNGATANTEAFF
-	TRBV20-1	TRBJ2-3	-	TGCAGGGGTGTTAGCACAGATACGCAGTATTTT	CRGVSTDTQYF
-	TRBV5-6	TRBJ2-5	-	TGTGCCAGCAGCTTAACCGTGGGGTTCCAAGAGACCCAGTACTTC	CASSLTVGFQETQYF